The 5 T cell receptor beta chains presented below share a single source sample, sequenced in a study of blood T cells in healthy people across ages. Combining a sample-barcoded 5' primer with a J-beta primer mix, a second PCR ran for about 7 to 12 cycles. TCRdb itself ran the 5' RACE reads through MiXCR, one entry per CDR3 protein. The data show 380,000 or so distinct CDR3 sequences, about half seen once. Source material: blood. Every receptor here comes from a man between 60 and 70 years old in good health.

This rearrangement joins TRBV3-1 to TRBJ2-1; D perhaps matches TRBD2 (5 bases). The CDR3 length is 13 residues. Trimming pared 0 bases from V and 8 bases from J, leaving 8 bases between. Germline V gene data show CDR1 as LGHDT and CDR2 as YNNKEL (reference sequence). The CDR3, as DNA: TGTGCCAGCAGCCAAGATACGCGGGATGAGCAGTTCTTC. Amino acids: CASSQDTRDEQFF.

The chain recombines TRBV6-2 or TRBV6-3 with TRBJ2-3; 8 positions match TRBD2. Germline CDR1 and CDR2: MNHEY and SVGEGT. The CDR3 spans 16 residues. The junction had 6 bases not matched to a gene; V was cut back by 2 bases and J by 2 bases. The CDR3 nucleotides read TGTGCCAGCAGTTACCTCTTAGCGGGAAACACAGATACGCAGTATTTT. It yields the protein CASSYLLAGNTDTQYF.

The CDR3, as DNA: TGCGCCAGCAGACGAGCGGGGGGAAGCACAGATACGCAGTATTTT. Its translation is CASRRAGGSTDTQYF. The chain links TRBV5-1 to TRBJ2-3, with 9 bases lining up with TRBD2. V trimming: 5 bases; J trimming: 0 bases; junction bases outside the gene matches: 4. The CDR3 loop spans 15 amino acids. Germline V gene lookup returns CDR1 SGHRS and CDR2 YFSETQ. The full variable domain, completed using reference TRBV5-1 and TRBJ2-3, is KAGVTQTPRYLIKTRGQQVTLSCSPISGHRSVSWYQQTPGQGLQFLFEYFSETQRNKGNFPGRFSGRQFSNSRSEMNVSTLELGDSALYLCASRRAGGSTDTQYFGPGTRLTVL.

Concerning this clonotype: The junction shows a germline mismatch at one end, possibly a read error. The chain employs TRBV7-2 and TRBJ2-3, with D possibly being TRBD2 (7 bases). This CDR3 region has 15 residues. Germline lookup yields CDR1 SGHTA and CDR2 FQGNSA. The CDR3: CACSLGWGGQDTQYF. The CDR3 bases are TGTGCCTGCAGCTTAGGTTGGGGGGGCCAAGATACGCAGTATTTT.

Here the CDR3 reads CASSAGQGIQYF. For the CDR3, the DNA is TGTGCCAGCAGCGCGGGACAGGGGATTCAGTACTTC. The chain uses TRBV9 and TRBJ2-7; 10 nucleotides agree with TRBD1. Germline V CDR1 and CDR2: SGDLS, YYNGEE. CDR3 length: 12 residues. V shed 3 bases and J 10 bases; nucleotides not matched to a gene: 4.